These 25 T cell receptor beta chains were all obtained from the same sample, sequenced in a study of T cell responses to AZD1222 COVID-19 vaccine (dated by TCRdb to the early 2020s). Per the publication, the time point label means: about 28 days (+/-7) after the second vaccine dose. The library came from the immunoSEQ multiplex PCR assay. TCRdb's version of the immuneACCESS table is confined to in-frame rearrangements and falls short of the full clone set. An unresolved V gene accounts for under half of the shortfall where checked; the remainder is of unknown origin. Counted in this sample were about 150,000 clones; around 90% of them appeared once. The ten biggest clones cover approximately 5.9% of the sample. Sequencing was performed on peripheral blood, taken 28 days after the second AZD1222 dose. The receptor source for this set is an adult who received the AZD1222 COVID-19 vaccine.

The gene calls are TRBV6-2 or TRBV6-3 and TRBJ2-1; 16 nucleotides align to TRBD2. This CDR3 spans 21 amino acids. Germline CDR1 reads MNHEY; CDR2 reads SVGEGT. J lost 5 bases, V lost 0 bases, and 13 bases had no gene match. The CDR3 region has the DNA TGTGCCAGCAGTTACTCCGCGGACCAGGGACTAGCGGGAGGGAGGGACAATGAGCAGTTCTTC. Residues: CASSYSADQGLAGGRDNEQFF.

V is TRBV5-1 and J is TRBJ2-5; weak D call: TRBD1 (7 bases). Trimming stripped 4 bases from V and 4 bases from J, with 11 bases between. CDR1 and CDR2 from the germline V gene are SGHRS and YFSETQ. This CDR3 has 13 residues. Here the CDR3 DNA reads TGCGCCAGCAGCGCGGGACAGCTAGAGACCCAGTACTTC. It translates to CASSAGQLETQYF.

A few counts support this clone. The rearrangement joins TRBV28 to TRBJ1-2; no firm D call. This CDR3 contains 14 residues. CDR1 is MDHEN, CDR2 SYDVKM, per germline. The V gene lost 3 bases and the J gene lost 1 base, with 9 bases spanning the gap. The DNA of the CDR3 is TGTGCCAGCAGTTTTAGACATCTTAACTATGGCTACACCTTC. Translated: CASSFRHLNYGYTF.

The chain has TRBV3-1 (or the pseudogene TRBV3-2) and TRBJ2-7; 9 bases match TRBD1. This CDR3 is built from 16 residues. J gave up 0 bases and V 4 bases, and 7 bases lay outside the gene matches. Germline CDR1 LGHDT, CDR2 YNNKEL (reference sequence). The CDR3 DNA is TGTGCCAGCAGCCGCACCGGGACAGGGCGCTCCTACGAGCAGTACTTC. Its translation is CASSRTGTGRSYEQYF.

This chain links TRBV11-2 with TRBJ2-7; 11 bases align to TRBD1. Per the germline V gene, CDR1 is SGHAT and CDR2 is FQNNGV. V lost 2 bases and J lost 6; bases outside the gene matches: 6. This CDR3 has 15 amino acids. CDR3 residues: CASSLSPGQGVEQYF. CDR3 in DNA: TGTGCCAGCAGCTTATCCCCGGGACAGGGGGTCGAGCAGTACTTC.

The chain employs TRBV4-1 and TRBJ1-4; 8 nucleotides line up with TRBD1. Germline lookup yields CDR1 MGHRA and CDR2 YSYEKL. The trim removed 4 bases at V and 8 bases at J, leaving 6 bases unmatched. The CDR3 covers 14 residues. The CDR3 region has the DNA TGCGCCAGCAGCCCTTCCGGGACAGGCGAAAAACTGTTTTTT. Its translation: CASSPSGTGEKLFF.

This rearrangement joins TRBV28 to TRBJ1-2, with TRBD1 identical over 8 bases. This CDR3 is 12 amino acids long. V shed 7 bases, J shed 8 bases, and the junction held 6 bases outside the gene matches. Germline CDR1 is MDHEN and CDR2 is SYDVKM. The CDR3: CASNGQGWGYTF. CDR3 in DNA: TGTGCCAGCAATGGACAGGGATGGGGCTACACCTTC.

The V gene is TRBV10-3, the J gene TRBJ2-7; 8 bases agree with TRBD1. Trimming removed 10 bases from V and 1 base from J; junction bases left unmatched: 6. Germline V gene data show CDR1 as ENHRY and CDR2 as SYGVKD. The CDR3 runs to 13 residues. The CDR3: CATQTGESYEQYF. CDR3 in DNA: TGTGCCACCCAGACAGGGGAATCCTACGAGCAGTACTTC.

The rearrangement joins TRBV5-6 to TRBJ1-6; D not resolved. V was cut by 4 bases and J by 7 bases, with 3 bases left in between. CDR1 is SGHDT and CDR2 is YYEEEE in the germline V gene. The CDR3 length is 11 residues. The CDR3 loop is CASSMNSPLHF. The CDR3 nucleotides are TGTGCCAGCAGCATGAATTCACCCCTCCACTTT.

V gene TRBV10-3 combines with J gene TRBJ2-6; 7 bases match TRBD1. The germline V gene encodes CDR1 ENHRY and CDR2 SYGVKD. V was pared by 5 bases and J by 0 bases, with 7 bases of the junction left unmatched. CDR3 length: 17 residues. The CDR3, as DNA: TGTGCCATCAGTCCGGGACAGACAAGCTCTGGGGCCAACGTCCTGACTTTC. Its translation is CAISPGQTSSGANVLTF.

The chain has TRBV2 and TRBJ2-6; D gene unclear. Looked up from germline, CDR1 is SNHLY and CDR2 is FYNNEI. The V end was cut by 6 bases, the J end by 0 bases, with 9 bases between. The CDR3 sequence is 15 residues long. CDR3 DNA sequence: TGTGCCAGCAGCACCCCTAGCTCTGGGGCCAACGTCCTGACTTTC. It is translated as CASSTPSSGANVLTF.

The J gene is TRBJ2-3, the V gene TRBV29-1; tentative D call: TRBD2 (6 bases). Trimming took 4 bases from V and 3 from J, leaving 17 bases between them. CDR1 is SQVTM, CDR2 ANQGSEA, per germline. The CDR3 runs to 15 residues. The CDR3 loop is CSVVSGTFATDTQYF. Written as DNA, the CDR3 is TGCAGCGTTGTGTCCGGGACTTTCGCTACAGATACGCAGTATTTT.

This clone was observed once. The chain joins TRBV7-2 to TRBJ2-2; D call uncertain. The CDR3 extends over 13 amino acids. The V end was cut by 1 base, the J end by 5 bases, with 5 bases between. Germline CDR1 is SGHTA and CDR2 is FQGNSA. The CDR3 region is CASSLDKTGELFF. CDR3 bases: TGTGCCAGCAGCTTAGATAAGACCGGGGAGCTGTTTTTT.

This chain joins TRBV28 and TRBJ1-6, with D unresolved. CDR1 and CDR2 (germline): MDHEN, SYDVKM. The length of the CDR3 is 12 residues. V lost 5 bases and J 11 bases, leaving 10 bases between the germline ends. The CDR3 region is CASSRQRAPLHF. The DNA for the CDR3 is TGTGCCAGCAGTCGCCAGCGGGCACCCCTCCACTTT.

CDR3 nucleotide sequence: TGTGCCAGCAGTCCTGGCAGGGGGCTCTCCTACGAGCAGTACTTC. This encodes CASSPGRGLSYEQYF. The chain recombines TRBV28 with TRBJ2-7; 8 bases agree with TRBD1. The CDR3 is made up of 15 amino acids. V lost 5 bases, J lost 0 bases, and 6 bases stayed unmatched. Looked up from germline, CDR1 is MDHEN and CDR2 is SYDVKM.

The V call is TRBV18, the J call TRBJ1-1; maybe TRBD1 (5 bases). Germline-derived CDR1 and CDR2 are KGHSH and LQKENI. V dropped 2 bases and J dropped 1 base, with 8 bases sitting between them. The CDR3 runs to 14 residues. CDR3 nucleotide sequence: TGTGCCAGCTCACCAAAAGGACAGAACACTGAAGCTTTCTTT. Translating gives CASSPKGQNTEAFF.

The chain carries TRBV28 and TRBJ1-5, with 10 bases that match TRBD1. The CDR3 length is 14 residues. Germline values: CDR1 MDHEN, CDR2 SYDVKM. V lost 3 bases to trimming and J lost 16 bases; unmatched junction nucleotides: 12. In DNA form, the CDR3 reads TGTGCCAGCAGTTTCGACAGGGGGCCCCAAAATCAACATTTT. It encodes CASSFDRGPQNQHF.

This chain uses TRBV10-1 with TRBJ2-7; TRBD2 agrees at 8 bases. The V and J ends lost 5 bases and 5 bases, in that order; junction bases with no gene match: 8. The germline CDR1 and CDR2 sequences are WNHNN and SYGVQD (reference sequence). The CDR3 extends over 14 amino acids. CDR3 sequence (DNA): TGCGCCAGCAGTTCCTTCCCGGGAGGGAACGAGCAGTACTTC. Protein sequence: CASSSFPGGNEQYF.

Concerning this clone itself: Other nucleotide sequences in the sample specify the same CDR3. The chain employs TRBV30 and TRBJ1-3; D unresolved. The V end lost 0 bases, the J end lost 3 bases, and 9 bases lay between the germline ends. Germline lookup yields CDR1 GTSNPN and CDR2 SVGIG (reference sequence). CDR3 length: 14 amino acids. In DNA, the CDR3 is TGTGCCTGGAGTGTACGTCCTGTTGGAAACACCATATATTTT. Translating gives CAWSVRPVGNTIYF.

The chain couples TRBV27 to TRBJ1-4; TRBD1 agrees at 7 bases. The CDR3 is 14 residues long. Germline-derived CDR1 and CDR2 are MNHEY and SMNVEV (reference sequence). V trimming: 10 bases; J trimming: 8 bases; junction bases outside the gene matches: 13. The DNA for the CDR3 is TGTGCCACAGCAGCACAGGGGCGTAGAGAAAAACTGTTTTTT. The encoded protein is CATAAQGRREKLFF.

This chain uses TRBV3-1 (or the pseudogene TRBV3-2) with TRBJ1-2; tentatively, D is TRBD1 (6 bases). Germline-derived CDR1 and CDR2 are LGHDT and YNNKEL (reference sequence). V lost 0 bases and J lost 8, with 16 bases in between. The length of the CDR3 is 15 residues. CDR3 amino acids: CASSQDLPGARGYTF. The CDR3 DNA sequence: TGTGCCAGCAGCCAAGATCTACCGGGGGCGCGAGGCTACACCTTC.

V is TRBV10-2 and J is TRBJ1-1; D not certain. This CDR3 spans 15 amino acids. V was shortened by 5 bases and J by 3 bases, with 16 bases between the two germline ends. Germline V gene data show CDR1 as WSHSY and CDR2 as SAAADI. The CDR3 nucleotides read TGCGCCAGCAGTTCCCCCGAAGAAGGATACACTGAAGCTTTCTTT. Protein sequence: CASSSPEEGYTEAFF.

The rearrangement links TRBV18 to TRBJ1-5; 7 nucleotides match TRBD1. With V trimmed by 3 bases and J by 11 bases, 10 bases remained unmatched. This CDR3 is built from 14 residues. Germline V gene lookup returns CDR1 KGHSH and CDR2 LQKENI. The CDR3 is CASSPDRAVVAQHF. CDR3 in DNA: TGTGCCAGCTCACCTGACAGGGCGGTCGTGGCCCAGCATTTT.

The rearrangement uses TRBV6-6 and TRBJ1-3; a weak D match, TRBD1 (5 bases). The V end was cut by 5 bases, the J end by 7 bases, with 15 bases between. The CDR3 extends over 14 amino acids. The germline CDR1 and CDR2 sequences are MNHNY and SVGAGI (reference sequence). The CDR3 loop reads CASSQGLLANTIYF. DNA for the CDR3: TGTGCCAGCAGTCAGGGCCTTCTGGCGAACACCATATATTTT.

CDR3 DNA sequence: TGTGCCAGTAGACCCGTAAGGACAGACACCCAGTACTTC. As protein: CASRPVRTDTQYF. This chain uses TRBV5-4 with TRBJ2-5, with TRBD1 as a possible D gene (6 bases). Looked up from germline, CDR1 is SGHNT and CDR2 is YYREEE (reference sequence). CDR3 length equals 13 residues. The V gene lost 8 bases and the J gene lost 8 bases, with 19 bases spanning the gap.